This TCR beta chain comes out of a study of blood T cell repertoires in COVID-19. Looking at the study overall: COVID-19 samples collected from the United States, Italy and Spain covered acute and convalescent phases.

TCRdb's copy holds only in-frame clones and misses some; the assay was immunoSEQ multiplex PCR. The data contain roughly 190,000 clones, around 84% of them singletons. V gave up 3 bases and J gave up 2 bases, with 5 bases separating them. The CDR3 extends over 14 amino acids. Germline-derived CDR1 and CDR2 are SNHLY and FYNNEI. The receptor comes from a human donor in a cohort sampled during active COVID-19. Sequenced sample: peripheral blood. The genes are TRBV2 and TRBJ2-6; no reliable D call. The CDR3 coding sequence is TGTGCCAGCAGTGACCTCGCTGGGGCCAACGTCCTGACTTTC. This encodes CASSDLAGANVLTF.